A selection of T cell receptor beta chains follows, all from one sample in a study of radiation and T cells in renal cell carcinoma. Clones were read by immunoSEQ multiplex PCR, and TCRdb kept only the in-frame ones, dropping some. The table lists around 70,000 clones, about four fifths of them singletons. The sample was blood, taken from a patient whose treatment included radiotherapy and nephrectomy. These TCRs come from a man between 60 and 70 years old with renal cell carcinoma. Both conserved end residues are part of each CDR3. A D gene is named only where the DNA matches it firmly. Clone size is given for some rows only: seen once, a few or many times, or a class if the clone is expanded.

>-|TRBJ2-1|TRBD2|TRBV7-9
TGTGCCAGCAGCTTAGGCGGACTAGCGGGAGTTCGGTTCTTC
CASSLGGLAGVRFF
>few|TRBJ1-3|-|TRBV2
TGTGCCAGCAGTGAAGCCCCCGCAGGGTACGGAAACACCATATATTTT
CASSEAPAGYGNTIYF
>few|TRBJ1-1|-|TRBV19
TGTGCCAGTAGTTACGGTACAGGAGGTACTGAAGCTTTCTTT
CASSYGTGGTEAFF
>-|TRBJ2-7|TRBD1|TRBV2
TGTGCCAGCAGCAGGCCCCGCGGGACAGGTCGCTCCTACGAGCAGTACTTC
CASSRPRGTGRSYEQYF
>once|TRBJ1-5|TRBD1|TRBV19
TGTGCCAGTAGTAGGGGACAGCCAGGAGGCAATCAGCCCCAGCATTTT
CASSRGQPGGNQPQHF
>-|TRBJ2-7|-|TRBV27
TGTGCCAGCAGCCGTACGGCTAGCTCCTACGAGCAGTACTTC
CASSRTASSYEQYF
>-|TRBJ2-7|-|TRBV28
TGTGCCAGCAGTTCACCGCCGACCGCCCGGGACTTC
CASSSPPTARDF
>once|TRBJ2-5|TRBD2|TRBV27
TGTGCCAGCAGTTTTTCTTTATCGGGAGGGTCGAAAGAGACCCAGTACTTC
CASSFSLSGGSKETQYF
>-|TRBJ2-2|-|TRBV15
TGTGCCACCAGTCCGGCAGTAACCAACACCGGGGAGCTGTTTTTT
CATSPAVTNTGELFF
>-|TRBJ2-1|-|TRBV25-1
TGTGCCAGCAGTGATACTCAGAGCTACAATGAGCAGTTCTTC
CASSDTQSYNEQFF
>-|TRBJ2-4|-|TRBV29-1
TGCAGCGTGGTGTTGGTATTACTAGCCAAAAACATTCAGTACTTC
CSVVLVLLAKNIQYF
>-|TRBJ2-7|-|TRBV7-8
TGTGCCAGCAGCTTAGTGGCAGTCCGATCCTACGAGCAGTACTTC
CASSLVAVRSYEQYF
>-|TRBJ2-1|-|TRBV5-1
TGCGCCAGCGTACAGACCCTCCTGGGGCGGGGCAATGAGCAGTTCTTC
CASVQTLLGRGNEQFF
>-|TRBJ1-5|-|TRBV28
TGTGCCAGCAGACAGGGAGGATGGAATCAGCCCCAGCATTTT
CASRQGGWNQPQHF
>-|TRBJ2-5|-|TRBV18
TGTGCCAGCTCACCAGACGAGACCCAGTACTTC
CASSPDETQYF
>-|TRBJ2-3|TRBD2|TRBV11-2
TGTGCCAGCAGCAGTCTAGCGGGAGTCGGCACAGATACGCAGTATTTT
CASSSLAGVGTDTQYF
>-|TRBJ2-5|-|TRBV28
TGTGCCAGCAGTCCACCCCAAGTTGAGACCCAGTACTTC
CASSPPQVETQYF
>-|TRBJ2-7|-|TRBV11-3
TGTGCCAGCAGTCTGAGTTCAGGGGGACTCTACGAGCAGTACTTC
CASSLSSGGLYEQYF
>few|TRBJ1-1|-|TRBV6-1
TGTGCCAGCAGTGAAGGAGGGGGGCCGCCTGAAGCTTTCTTT
CASSEGGGPPEAFF
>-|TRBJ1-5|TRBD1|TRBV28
TGTGCCAGCAGAGGACAGGGGCTGCGCAATCAGCCCCAGCATTTT
CASRGQGLRNQPQHF
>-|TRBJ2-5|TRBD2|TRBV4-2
TGTGCCAGCAGCCAAGACCCCGGGGGGCAAGAGACCCAGTACTTC
CASSQDPGGQETQYF
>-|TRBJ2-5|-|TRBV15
TGTGCCACCAGCAGAGGCCAAGGGGAGACCCAGTACTTC
CATSRGQGETQYF
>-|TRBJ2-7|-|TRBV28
TGTGCCAGCAGTCCGCCCAGGCAGGGCGTTTACGAGCAGTACTTC
CASSPPRQGVYEQYF
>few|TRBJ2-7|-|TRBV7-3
TGTGCCAGCAGCGCGGCCCTTTACGGGAAGGACGACGAGCAGTACTTC
CASSAALYGKDDEQYF
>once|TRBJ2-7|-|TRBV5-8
TGTGCCTCAGAGGGTCTCCACTCCTACGAGCAGTACTTC
CASEGLHSYEQYF
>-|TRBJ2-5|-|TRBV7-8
TGTGCCAGCAGCATCCAAGAGACCCAGTACTTC
CASSIQETQYF
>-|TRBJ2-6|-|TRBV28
TGTGCCAGCAGTTTATTGCTCGGGTCCTCTGGGGCCAACGTCCTGACTTTC
CASSLLLGSSGANVLTF
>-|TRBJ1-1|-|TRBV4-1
TGCGCCAGCAGCCAAGGTGTCCAGGCGGGAACTAACACTGGAGCTTTCTTT
CASSQGVQAGTNTGAFF
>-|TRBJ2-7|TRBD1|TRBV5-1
TGCGCCAGCTCTCGGACAGGGACCTACGAGCAGTACTTC
CASSRTGTYEQYF
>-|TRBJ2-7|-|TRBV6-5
TGTGCCAGCCAAGGGGAGGCGCCCTACGAGCAGTACTTC
CASQGEAPYEQYF
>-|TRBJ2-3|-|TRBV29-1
TGCAGCGGTTTAGATCCGAGCATCCCTGACCTCACAGATACGCAGTATTTT
CSGLDPSIPDLTDTQYF
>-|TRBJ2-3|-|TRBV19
TGTGCCAGTAGTACCGCCGGGGCTAGCACAGATACGCAGTATTTT
CASSTAGASTDTQYF
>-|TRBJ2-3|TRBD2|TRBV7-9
TGTGCCAGCAGCGGTAGAAGACTAGCGGGCAGCACAGATACGCAGTATTTT
CASSGRRLAGSTDTQYF
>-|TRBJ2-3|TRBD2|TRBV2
TGTGCCAGCTCTTCCCGAAGTGCGACTAGCGCATCAGATACGCAGTATTTT
CASSSRSATSASDTQYF
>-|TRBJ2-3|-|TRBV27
TGTGCCAGCGGCGTTAACGTCGCAGATACGCAGTATTTT
CASGVNVADTQYF
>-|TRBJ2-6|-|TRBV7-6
TGTGCCAGCAGCGCCTCGTCCAATTCTGGGGCCAACGTCCTGACTTTC
CASSASSNSGANVLTF
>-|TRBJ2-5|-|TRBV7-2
TGTGCCAGCAGCTTAAAAGAGACCCAGTACTTC
CASSLKETQYF
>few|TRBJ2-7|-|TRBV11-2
TGTGCCAGCAGCTTCGACAGGAGGGGGACCTACGAGCAGTACTTC
CASSFDRRGTYEQYF
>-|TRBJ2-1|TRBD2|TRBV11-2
TGTGCCAGCAGCCCTTCAGCGGGAGTCCTTTACAATGAGCAGTTCTTC
CASSPSAGVLYNEQFF
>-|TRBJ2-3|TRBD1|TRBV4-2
TGTGCCAGCAGCCTCCGGGACAGGGGGACAGATACGCAGTATTTT
CASSLRDRGTDTQYF
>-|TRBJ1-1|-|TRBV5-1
TGCGCCAGCAGCCCGGAGAGGGGTCGAAACACTGAAGCTTTCTTT
CASSPERGRNTEAFF
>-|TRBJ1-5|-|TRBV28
TGTGCCAGCAGTTTAGGGGGGTCGAATCAGCCCCAGCATTTT
CASSLGGSNQPQHF
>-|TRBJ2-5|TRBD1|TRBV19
TGTGCCAGTAGTAGGACAGGAGCTTTCCAAGAGACCCAGTACTTC
CASSRTGAFQETQYF
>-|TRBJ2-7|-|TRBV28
TGTGCCAGCAGTGGGCCTGCAGGGCCACGCTACGAGCAGTACTTC
CASSGPAGPRYEQYF
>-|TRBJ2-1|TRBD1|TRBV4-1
TGCGCCAGCAGCCAAGAACCGGGACAGGGGGCGCTTCATGAGCAGTTCTTC
CASSQEPGQGALHEQFF
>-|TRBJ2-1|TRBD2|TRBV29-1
TGCAGCGTTGAAGATCAAAGGGGTAGGCGTAGCGGGACCTACAATGAGCAGTTCTTC
CSVEDQRGRRSGTYNEQFF
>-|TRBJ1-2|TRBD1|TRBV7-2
TGTGCCAGCAGCTCCAGGGACAGGGGGATATATGGCTACACCTTC
CASSSRDRGIYGYTF
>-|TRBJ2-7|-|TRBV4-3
TGCGCCAGCAGCCAAGAGCCCGGATCGAGAGCCTACGAGCAGTACTTC
CASSQEPGSRAYEQYF
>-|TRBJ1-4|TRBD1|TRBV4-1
TGCGCCAGCAGCCGACGGGCTCCGGGACAGGGTGTTCCAACTAATGAAAAACTGTTTTTT
CASSRRAPGQGVPTNEKLFF
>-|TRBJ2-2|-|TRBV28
TGTGCCAGCAGTATCCCGCCTAGGGACACCGGGGAGCTGTTTTTT
CASSIPPRDTGELFF
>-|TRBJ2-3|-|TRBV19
TGTGCCAGTAGGTCTTACACAGATACGCAGTATTTT
CASRSYTDTQYF
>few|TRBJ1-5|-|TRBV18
TGTGCCAGCTCACCACCCGGGTCCACTGGCAATCAGCCCCAGCATTTT
CASSPPGSTGNQPQHF